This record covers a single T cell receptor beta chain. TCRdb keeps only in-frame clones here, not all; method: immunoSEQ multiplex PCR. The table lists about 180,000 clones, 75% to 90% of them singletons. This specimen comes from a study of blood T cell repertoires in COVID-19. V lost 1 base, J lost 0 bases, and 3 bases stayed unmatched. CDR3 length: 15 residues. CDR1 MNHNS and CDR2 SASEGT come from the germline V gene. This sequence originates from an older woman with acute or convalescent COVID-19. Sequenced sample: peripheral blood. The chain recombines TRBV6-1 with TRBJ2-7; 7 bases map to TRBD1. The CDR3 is CASSEVTGSSYEQYF. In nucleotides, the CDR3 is TGTGCCAGCAGTGAAGTGACAGGGAGCTCCTACGAGCAGTACTTC.